This T cell receptor (beta chain) was identified during a study of early T cells in non-severe SARS-CoV-2 infection. A word on this clonotype: At one of its ends the junction is not consistent with the germline gene, which may arise from a read error.

This CDR3 has 15 amino acids. Germline-derived CDR1 and CDR2 are SGHNT and YYREEE (reference sequence). Attachment of unique molecular identifiers was made to individual cDNA molecules. TCRdb recomputed calls from the 5' RACE reads with MiXCR, one row per CDR3 protein. The table lists 35,000 to 40,000 distinct CDR3 sequences, around 6.1% of them singletons. Sequencing used whole blood. This chain links TRBV5-4 with TRBJ2-7; D not certain. This sequence was found in an adult who was a healthcare worker with PCR-confirmed SARS-CoV-2 infection or an uninfected control (not recorded which). The CDR3 loop is CASSPGVVRFYEQHF. The CDR3, as DNA: TGTGCCAGCAGCCCCGGAGTCGTTAGGTTTTACGAGCAGCACTTC.